What follows are 21 T cell receptor beta chains derived from one specimen sequenced in a study of CD8 T cells in ankylosing spondylitis (TCRdb year 2017). Library preparation employed 5' RACE. Sequencing was carried out with an Illumina HiSeq 2500. The public reads were reanalyzed by TCRdb: fastp trimming at Q25, MiXCR alignment, in-frame beta chains only. Each CDR3 protein appears once, grouped with its most common genes and DNA. Recorded for this sample are fewer than 250,000 distinct CDR3 sequences; about 10% of them occurred a single time. Jointly, the top ten make up roughly a fifth of the sample. Sequencing input: blood, either unsorted or a sorted T cell fraction (not recorded which). The receptors were gathered from a male donor with ankylosing spondylitis or in good health (not recorded which).

Ten or more counts support this clonotype. The chain has TRBV29-1 and TRBJ2-7; 9 bases line up with TRBD1. The CDR3 spans 12 residues. J lost 5 bases, V lost 7 bases, and 6 bases had no gene match. Germline CDR1 is SQVTM and CDR2 is ANQGSEA. The CDR3 loop reads CSAGTGSDEQYF. In DNA, the CDR3 is TGCAGCGCCGGGACAGGGTCTGACGAGCAGTACTTC.

This clonotype was detected only a few times. The rearrangement joins TRBV7-9 to TRBJ2-7; 7 nucleotides agree with TRBD1. Germline values: CDR1 SEHNR, CDR2 FQNEAQ (reference sequence). J was trimmed by 5 bases and V by 5 bases; bases with no gene match: 18. The CDR3 is 17 residues long. The CDR3 reads CASSPSKAGTGDHEQYF. In DNA, the CDR3 is TGTGCCAGCAGCCCCTCGAAGGCCGGTACAGGGGACCACGAGCAGTACTTC.

This clonotype showed up many times. The V call is TRBV20-1, the J call TRBJ2-3; possible D gene TRBD1, 6 bases. This CDR3 has 13 amino acids. Germline CDR1 DFQATT, CDR2 SNEGSKA (reference sequence). V was cut by 6 bases and J by 6 bases, with 16 bases left in between. The CDR3 sequence is CSAWTVNADTQYF. In DNA, the CDR3 is TGCAGTGCATGGACAGTCAACGCGGATACGCAGTATTTT.

Note on this clonotype: With a much larger clone just one base away, this may be a read error. The V call is TRBV5-1, the J call TRBJ2-3, with D unresolved. The CDR3 is 13 amino acids. Germline assignment: CDR1 SGHRS and CDR2 YFSETQ. DNA of the CDR3: TGCGCCAGCAGCTCAGAAGGCACAGATACGCTGTATTTT. This translates into CASSSEGTDTLYF.

The table lists this clonotype with many counts. The chain is built from TRBV5-1 and TRBJ1-6; possibly TRBD1 for D (5 bases). Trimming removed 4 bases from V and 3 bases from J, with 11 bases in between. This CDR3 comprises 15 residues. Germline V CDR1 and CDR2: SGHRS, YFSETQ. CDR3 amino acids: CASSIGTDYNSPLHF. CDR3 DNA: TGCGCCAGCAGCATCGGGACGGACTATAATTCACCCCTCCACTTT.

This clonotype was seen many times. The chain links TRBV15 to TRBJ1-4, with D maybe TRBD1 (5 bases). In germline, CDR1 is LNHNV, CDR2 YYDKDF (reference sequence). The CDR3 runs to 16 residues. V was shortened by 1 base and J by 8 bases, with 17 bases between the two germline ends. CDR3 amino acids: CATSRARENPREKLFF. The CDR3 nucleotides are TGTGCCACCAGCAGAGCCAGGGAGAATCCGAGAGAAAAACTGTTTTTT.

This clonotype was counted ten times or more. The gene calls are TRBV29-1 and TRBJ1-2; 9 bases line up with TRBD1. V lost 0 bases and J lost 4; bases outside the gene matches: 9. Germline assignment: CDR1 SQVTM and CDR2 ANQGSEA. The CDR3 contains 16 residues. CDR3 loop: CSVEDWTGTGPYGYTF. CDR3 coding DNA: TGCAGCGTTGAAGATTGGACCGGGACAGGGCCCTATGGCTACACCTTC. Based on the CDR3 plus reference TRBV29-1 and TRBJ1-2, the full variable domain is SAVISQKPSRDICQRGTSLTIQCQVDSQVTMMFWYRQQPGQSLTLIATANQGSEATYESGFVIDKFPISRPNLTFSTLTVSNMSPEDSSIYLCSVEDWTGTGPYGYTFGSGTRLTVV.

This clonotype has a count of ten or more. The chain links TRBV24-1 to TRBJ1-1; 12 bases line up with TRBD1. Germline V lookup: CDR1 KGHDR, CDR2 SFDVKD. J lost 8 bases, V lost 3 bases, and 3 bases had no gene match. The CDR3 runs 14 residues. As DNA, the CDR3 is TGTGCCACCAGTGATCCCGGGACAGGGGGCGAAGCTTTCTTT. It encodes CATSDPGTGGEAFF.

This clonotype was counted between two and nine times. This chain joins TRBV9 and TRBJ2-2, with unresolved D. V was clipped by 1 base and J by 0 bases, with 10 bases between them. Germline CDR1 SGDLS, CDR2 YYNGEE. CDR3 size: 16 residues. DNA of the CDR3: TGTGCCAGCAGCGTACCCTCTAGAACGAACACCGGGGAGCTGTTTTTT. This translates into CASSVPSRTNTGELFF.

The chain couples TRBV27 to TRBJ2-7, with D possibly TRBD2 on 7 matching bases. Germline CDR1 is MNHEY and CDR2 is SMNVEV (reference sequence). This CDR3 has 13 amino acids. The V end lost 7 bases, the J end lost 3 bases, and 13 bases lay between the germline ends. Here the CDR3 DNA reads TGTGCCAGCAATCGGGGGGCCGGCTACGAGCAGTACTTC. Its protein is CASNRGAGYEQYF.

This clonotype was observed at least ten times. The V and J genes are TRBV24-1 and TRBJ1-5; weak D call: TRBD1 (5 bases). The CDR3 runs 18 residues. Germline V gives CDR1 KGHDR, CDR2 SFDVKD. With 4 bases removed from V and 0 bases from J, the gap between germline ends came to 18 bases. The CDR3 region is CATSESGTAHYSNQPQHF. CDR3 bases: TGTGCCACCAGTGAATCCGGGACGGCTCACTATAGCAATCAGCCCCAGCATTTT.

Concerning this clonotype: An end of the junction differs from the germline gene, which may be a read error. V gene TRBV7-3 combines with J gene TRBJ2-1; 8 bases are a match to TRBD2. This CDR3 has 12 residues. Germline-derived CDR1 and CDR2 are SGHTA and FQGTGA. The DNA of the CDR3 is TGTGCTAGCGGGGACCTAGAGGATGAGCAGATCTTC. Its translation is CASGDLEDEQIF.

This clonotype has at least ten counts. The rearrangement links TRBV7-2 to TRBJ2-3; unclear D gene. V lost 7 bases and J lost 4, with 9 bases in between. This CDR3 is built from 12 residues. The germline V gene has CDR1 SGHTA and CDR2 FQGNSA. CDR3 region: CASNQRSDTQYF. In nucleotides, the CDR3 is TGTGCCAGCAACCAGCGATCAGATACGCAGTATTTT.

This clonotype was counted only a few times. The chain links TRBV7-9 to TRBJ2-7; D is unclear. V gave up 9 bases and J gave up 3 bases, with 9 bases separating them. Germline CDR1 SEHNR, CDR2 FQNEAQ (reference sequence). This CDR3 is built from 11 residues. In nucleotides, the CDR3 is TGTGCCAGTCTACCGGTCTACGAGCAGTACTTC. Translating it yields CASLPVYEQYF.

This clonotype was seen a handful of times. This chain connects TRBV20-1 to TRBJ1-2; D call uncertain. V was shortened by 3 bases and J by 0 bases, with 14 bases between the two germline ends. In germline, CDR1 is DFQATT, CDR2 SNEGSKA (reference sequence). This CDR3 region has 15 residues. The CDR3 sequence is CSASPSKISNYGYTF. In nucleotides, the CDR3 is TGCAGTGCTAGCCCCAGTAAAATTTCTAACTATGGCTACACCTTC.

Comment on this clonotype: This could be a read error, since a much larger clone is one nucleotide away. The chain employs TRBV5-6 and TRBJ2-2; the D is unclear. Germline V lookup: CDR1 SGHDT, CDR2 YYEEEE. CDR3 size: 15 residues. Trimming took 5 bases from V and 0 from J, leaving 11 bases between them. CDR3 coding DNA: TGTGCCAGCAGTAAGCTGCTAACGAACACCGGGGAGCTGTTTTTT. It translates to CASSKLLTNTGELFF.

This clonotype was detected a few times. The chain couples TRBV15 to TRBJ1-6, with 10 bases that match TRBD1. CDR1 and CDR2 (germline): LNHNV, YYDKDF (reference sequence). The CDR3 consists of 17 residues. Trimming at V came to 7 bases and at J to 6 bases, leaving 12 bases not matched to a gene. The CDR3 is CATIVNPGQGINSPLHF. The CDR3 coding sequence is TGTGCCACCATTGTTAACCCGGGACAGGGGATTAATTCACCCCTCCACTTT.

This clonotype was seen repeatedly, ten times or more. This chain links TRBV20-1 with TRBJ2-1; 11 nucleotides match TRBD2. This CDR3 is 16 amino acids long. J lost 5 bases, V lost 6 bases, and 12 bases had no gene match. Germline-derived CDR1 and CDR2 are DFQATT and SNEGSKA (reference sequence). The DNA for the CDR3 is TGCAGTGCACTCATGCCCTTAGCGGGGGGGGACAATGAGCAGTTCTTC. Translation gives CSALMPLAGGDNEQFF.

This clonotype has a handful of counts. The chain recombines TRBV24-1 with TRBJ2-3, with 7 nucleotides matching TRBD2. V lost 1 base and J lost 2; bases outside the gene matches: 5. From germline, CDR1 is KGHDR and CDR2 SFDVKD. This CDR3 spans 16 amino acids. The CDR3, as DNA: TGTGCCACCAGTGATTTTAACGGGGACTACACAGATACGCAGTATTTT. This translates into CATSDFNGDYTDTQYF.

Only a few counts were recorded for this clonotype. The V and J genes are TRBV6-1 and TRBJ2-1; 7 bases line up with TRBD2. The CDR3 contains 15 residues. Germline CDR1 is MNHNS and CDR2 is SASEGT. V gave up 5 bases and J gave up 5 bases; unmatched junction bases: 9. This chain's CDR3 is CASSPLAAGHNEQFF. CDR3 nucleotide sequence: TGTGCCAGCAGTCCCCTAGCGGCTGGCCACAATGAGCAGTTCTTC.

The genes are TRBV11-2 and TRBJ2-5, with D possibly TRBD1 on 5 matching bases. This CDR3 spans 14 amino acids. V was trimmed by 6 bases and J by 0 bases, leaving 11 bases between them. Germline V lookup: CDR1 SGHAT, CDR2 FQNNGV. This chain's CDR3 is CASSPSDNQETQYF. The CDR3, as DNA: TGTGCCAGCAGTCCATCGGACAACCAAGAGACCCAGTACTTC. Full variable domain (rest looked up from reference TRBV11-2 and TRBJ2-5): EAGVAQSPRYKIIEKRQSVAFWCNPISGHATLYWYQQILGQGPKLLIQFQNNGVVDDSQLPKDRFSAERLKGVDSTLKIQPAKLEDSAVYLCASSPSDNQETQYFGPGTRLLVL.